A selection of T cell receptor beta chains follows, all from one sample in a study of blood T cell repertoires in COVID-19. Assay: immunoSEQ multiplex PCR; the TCRdb copy retains only in-frame clones and omits some. The table lists around 110,000 clones, under 90% of them singletons. The sample taken for sequencing was peripheral blood. Receptors originate from a woman aged 60-70 years with acute or convalescent COVID-19. The CDR3 runs from the conserved cysteine through the conserved F or W. The order of the fields is clone size, V gene, J gene, D gene, CDR3 DNA, CDR3 protein. D genes are given only for firm matches. Not every row has a clone size; where given, it reads once, few, many or a size class.

>-|TRBV5-1|TRBJ2-5|-
TGCGCGGGGGCTAGCGGAGTAGACCAAGAGACCCAGTACTTC
CAGASGVDQETQYF
>-|TRBV25-1|TRBJ1-5|-
TGTGCCAGCAGTGAATTCGGAGGAGATCAGCCCCAGCATTTT
CASSEFGGDQPQHF
>once|TRBV2|TRBJ1-5|TRBD1
TGTGCCAGCATTTTAGACAGGGGAAACGATCAGCCCCAGCATTTT
CASILDRGNDQPQHF
>-|TRBV5-8|TRBJ2-7|TRBD1
TGTGCCAGCAGCAGGACAGGGGTACGCGAGCAGTACTTC
CASSRTGVREQYF
>-|TRBV20-1|TRBJ2-3|TRBD2
TGCAGTGCTAGTAACCCCCGGGAGGGGGCAGATACGCAGTATTTT
CSASNPREGADTQYF
>-|TRBV28|TRBJ1-1|-
TGTGCCAGCGTCGGGAGGAACACTGAAGCTTTCTTT
CASVGRNTEAFF
>once|TRBV4-2|TRBJ2-7|-
TGTGCCAGCAGCCAAGATATTGGGCAAATGACAGTATACTACGAGCAGTACTTC
CASSQDIGQMTVYYEQYF
>-|TRBV12-3/TRBV12-4|TRBJ1-2|TRBD1
TGTGCCAGCAGCCAAGGGGGCGGTCGGGACTACACCTTC
CASSQGGGRDYTF
>-|TRBV23-1|TRBJ1-5|TRBD1
TGCGCCAGCAGTCCTCGGGACAGGGGCTTTACTCGGGGCAATCAGCCCCAGCATTTT
CASSPRDRGFTRGNQPQHF
>-|TRBV4-1|TRBJ2-2|TRBD2
TGCGCCAGCAGCATCCCCAGCGGGAGGGATAACACCGGGGAGCTGTTTTTT
CASSIPSGRDNTGELFF
>-|TRBV15|TRBJ2-7|-
TGTGCCACCAGCAGACCCTTCGGCGGCTCCTACGAGCAGTACTTC
CATSRPFGGSYEQYF
>-|TRBV6-5|TRBJ1-1|-
TGTGCCAGCAGTTACTGGAGGTCGAACACTGAAGCTTTCTTT
CASSYWRSNTEAFF
>-|TRBV6-5|TRBJ2-5|-
TGTGCCACCTCTGGGCTAGCCCAAGAGACCCAGTACTTC
CATSGLAQETQYF
>-|TRBV3-1/TRBV3-2|TRBJ1-5|TRBD1
TGTGCCAGCAGCCAAGATACAGGGGGCAATCAGCCCCAGCATTTT
CASSQDTGGNQPQHF
>-|TRBV12-3/TRBV12-4|TRBJ1-4|TRBD1
TGTGCCAGCCCGGACAGGGCTGAAGAAAAACTGTTTTTT
CASPDRAEEKLFF
>-|TRBV28|TRBJ1-5|-
TGTGCCAGCAGATCCGTTAATCAGCCCCAGCATTTT
CASRSVNQPQHF
>-|TRBV4-1|TRBJ2-2|TRBD1
TGCGCCAGCAGCCTCTATCATAGACAGGGGGCCGGGGAGCTGTTTTTT
CASSLYHRQGAGELFF
>-|TRBV5-1|TRBJ2-7|-
TGCGCCAGCAGCTTGGGGGCTGGGCCGGACGAGCAGTACTTC
CASSLGAGPDEQYF
>-|TRBV15|TRBJ1-5|-
TGTGCCACCAGCAGAGGGCGGGACCAGCCCCAGCATTTT
CATSRGRDQPQHF
>-|TRBV30|TRBJ2-5|-
TGTGCCTGGAGTGGGAGGGTTTTAGAGACCCAGTACTTC
CAWSGRVLETQYF
>-|TRBV3-1/TRBV3-2|TRBJ1-1|TRBD1
TGTGCCAGCAGCCTCCAGGACAGGGCAGGCAGAGCTTTCTTT
CASSLQDRAGRAFF
>few|TRBV11-2|TRBJ1-1|-
TGTGCCAGCAGCTTAGCGCAGTACGCTGAAGCTTTCTTT
CASSLAQYAEAFF
>-|TRBV2|TRBJ1-6|-
TGTGCCAGCAGTGAGAGGGAGAGCTCCTATAATTCACCCCTCCACTTT
CASSERESSYNSPLHF
>few|TRBV23-1|TRBJ2-7|TRBD1
TGCGCCAGCAGTCAAAAAGCGTTCAGGGGGCTGGGGTGCTACGAGCAGTACTTC
CASSQKAFRGLGCYEQYF
>-|TRBV5-1|TRBJ1-1|TRBD1
TGCGCCAGCAGCCTAAGGACAGGGGAGGTTCGCACTGAAGCTTTCTTT
CASSLRTGEVRTEAFF
>-|TRBV5-1|TRBJ1-5|TRBD1
TGCGCCAGCAGCTTGGGGGACAGCGGCAATCAGCCCCAGCATTTT
CASSLGDSGNQPQHF
>-|TRBV6-8|TRBJ2-7|TRBD2
TGTGCCAGCAGTGAGAAGGTATCCAGCGGGGGGGAGCAGTACTTC
CASSEKVSSGGEQYF
>-|TRBV6-5|TRBJ1-1|TRBD1
TGTGCCAGCAGTTATTCTACAGGGGGCACTGAAGCTTTCTTT
CASSYSTGGTEAFF
>-|TRBV7-9|TRBJ1-2|TRBD1
TGTGCCAGCAGCTTAGAGTATGGGGACAGGGGTCATGGCTACACCTTC
CASSLEYGDRGHGYTF
>-|TRBV2|TRBJ1-4|-
TGTGCCAGCTCATGGGACTCCAAGGTTGCAAAACTGTTTTTT
CASSWDSKVAKLFF
>few|TRBV10-3|TRBJ2-3|-
TGTGCCATCAGTGAGGGGGCGGTGTACAGCACAGATACGCAGTATTTT
CAISEGAVYSTDTQYF
>-|TRBV5-6|TRBJ2-1|TRBD2
TGTGCCAGCAGCTTCGAGGTTACTAGCGGGGGGGCTTTTAATGAGCAGTTCTTC
CASSFEVTSGGAFNEQFF
>-|TRBV9|TRBJ2-1|TRBD2
TGTGCCAGCAGCGTGTCGATTAGGACTAGCACCCTGCAAAGTAACAATGAGCAGTTCTTC
CASSVSIRTSTLQSNNEQFF
>-|TRBV11-3|TRBJ2-1|-
TGTGCCAGCAGCGGCGACAGGGGAGGGAATGAGCAGTTCTTC
CASSGDRGGNEQFF
>-|TRBV5-4|TRBJ1-4|-
TGTGCCAGCAGCTTGGAGGGGACAACTAATGAAAAACTGTTTTTT
CASSLEGTTNEKLFF
>few|TRBV9|TRBJ1-6|TRBD1
TGTGCCAGCAGCGCCCATTCAGGGGGCACGGATTCACCCCTCCACTTT
CASSAHSGGTDSPLHF
>-|TRBV15|TRBJ2-5|TRBD2
TGTGCCACCAGCACCCCGGGGGGGCCGGAGACCCAGTACTTC
CATSTPGGPETQYF
>-|TRBV7-9|TRBJ1-3|-
TGTGCCAGCAGCTCCTACGGGGGGTCAGGGGCCGGAAACACCATATATTTT
CASSSYGGSGAGNTIYF
>-|TRBV4-1|TRBJ2-3|-
TGCGCCAGCAGCCAAGAACCCCCTCGGACAGATACGCAGTATTTT
CASSQEPPRTDTQYF
>-|TRBV3-1/TRBV3-2|TRBJ2-7|TRBD1
TGTGCCAGCAGCAAGGGGCGGACAGGAGCCTACGAGCAGTACTTC
CASSKGRTGAYEQYF
>few|TRBV6-5|TRBJ1-2|TRBD1
TGTGCCAGCAACCACAGGGGGCGCGGGAACTATGGCTACACCTTC
CASNHRGRGNYGYTF
>-|TRBV29-1|TRBJ2-3|TRBD1
TGCAGCGTTGTAAAACAGGGGGCGGAGGGAACGCAGTATTTT
CSVVKQGAEGTQYF
>-|TRBV7-8|TRBJ2-1|-
TGTGCCAGCAGCCCTGGTCCAGCAGGTGAGCAGTTCTTC
CASSPGPAGEQFF
>-|TRBV14|TRBJ2-3|TRBD2
TGTGCCAGCAGCCCGCCTAGCGGGGGCTACACAGATACGCAGTATTTT
CASSPPSGGYTDTQYF
>-|TRBV6-6|TRBJ1-1|-
TGTGCCAGCAGGTGGGGAGCGAACACTGAAGCTTTCTTT
CASRWGANTEAFF
>-|TRBV18|TRBJ2-1|TRBD2
TGTGCCAGCTCACCTTCACTAGCGGGGGGCTACAATGAGCAGTTCTTC
CASSPSLAGGYNEQFF
>-|TRBV29-1|TRBJ2-2|-
TGCAGCGTTGGGGGGCGGGACAGTAGCACCGGGGAGCTGTTTTTT
CSVGGRDSSTGELFF
>-|TRBV30|TRBJ1-5|-
TGTGCCTGGAGTGGGGGGCTCGATCAGCCCCAGCATTTT
CAWSGGLDQPQHF